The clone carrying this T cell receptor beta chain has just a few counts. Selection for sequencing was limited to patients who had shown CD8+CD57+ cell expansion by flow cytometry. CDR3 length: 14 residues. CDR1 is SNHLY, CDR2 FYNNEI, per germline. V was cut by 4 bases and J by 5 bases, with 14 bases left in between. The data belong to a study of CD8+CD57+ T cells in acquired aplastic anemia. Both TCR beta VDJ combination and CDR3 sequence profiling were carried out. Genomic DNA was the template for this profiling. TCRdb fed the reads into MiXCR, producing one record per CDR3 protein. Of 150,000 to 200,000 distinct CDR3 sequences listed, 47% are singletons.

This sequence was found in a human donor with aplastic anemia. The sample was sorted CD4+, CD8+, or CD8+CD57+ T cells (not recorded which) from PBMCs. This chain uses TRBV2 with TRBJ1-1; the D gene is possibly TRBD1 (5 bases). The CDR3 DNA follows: TGTGCCAGCAGTGGACAGTTTAGAGGGACTGAAGCTTTCTTT. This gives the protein CASSGQFRGTEAFF. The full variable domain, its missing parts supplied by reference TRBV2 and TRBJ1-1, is EPEVTQTPSHQVTQMGQEVILRCVPISNHLYFYWYRQILGQKVEFLVSFYNNEISEKSEIFDDQFSVERPDGSNFTLKIRSTKLEDSAMYFCASSGQFRGTEAFFGQGTRLTVV.